The 25 T cell receptor beta chains below all came from one sample that was sequenced in a study of cytomegalovirus exposure and HLA in healthy donors. PCR amplification relied on 60 Vbeta primers (plus 13 Jbeta primers). Measured with immunoSEQ multiplex PCR; TCRdb has only the in-frame clones, and not every one. The table records more than 90,000 clones, approximately 83% of them present only once. Sequencing used PBMCs. The receptors originated from a man aged 45-65 years in good health and CMV-seronegative.

The chain employs TRBV7-2 and TRBJ1-1, with TRBD1 identical over 11 bases. The V gene's germline CDR1 is SGHTA and CDR2 FQGNSA. The J segment lost 12 bases and the V segment lost 5 bases, leaving 5 bases of the junction unmatched. There are 12 residues in the CDR3. CDR3 amino acids: CASSQDRGLTFF. The DNA of the CDR3 is TGTGCCAGCAGCCAGGACAGGGGGCTGACTTTCTTT.

The CDR3 is CASSLAVADTGELFF. CDR3 nucleotide sequence: TGCGCCAGCAGCTTGGCGGTCGCCGACACCGGGGAGCTGTTTTTT. V usage is TRBV5-1 and J usage is TRBJ2-2; D not certain. Germline V gene lookup returns CDR1 SGHRS and CDR2 YFSETQ. The CDR3 contains 15 residues. V lost 0 bases and J 3 bases, leaving 9 bases between the germline ends.

The J gene is TRBJ1-1, the V gene TRBV19, with 7 bases lining up with TRBD1. This CDR3 has 15 amino acids. V trimming: 4 bases; J trimming: 1 base; junction bases outside the gene matches: 6. The germline CDR1 and CDR2 sequences are LNHDA and SQIVND (reference sequence). CDR3 coding DNA: TGTGCCAGTAGTACAGACAGGGATACGAACACTGAAGCTTTCTTT. As protein: CASSTDRDTNTEAFF. Using reference TRBV19 and TRBJ1-1 for the parts outside the CDR3, the full variable domain is DGGITQSPKYLFRKEGQNVTLSCEQNLNHDAMYWYRQDPGQGLRLIYYSQIVNDFQKGDIAEGYSVSREKKESFPLTVTSAQKNPTAFYLCASSTDRDTNTEAFFGQGTRLTVV.

This clone was counted a few times. The gene calls are TRBV28 and TRBJ2-3, with D tentatively TRBD2 (5 bases). CDR3 length: 15 residues. Between the trimmed V and J ends, which lost 5 bases and 3 bases, there was a span of 15 bases. Germline CDR1 MDHEN, CDR2 SYDVKM. This CDR3 reads CASSNRDYGTDTQYF. Here the CDR3 DNA reads TGTGCCAGCAGTAACCGGGATTATGGTACAGATACGCAGTATTTT.

The V and J genes are TRBV9 and TRBJ2-4, with 9 bases identical to TRBD1. This CDR3 has 13 amino acids. V shed 3 bases, J shed 9 bases, and the junction held 4 bases outside the gene matches. Germline CDR1 is SGDLS and CDR2 is YYNGEE. CDR3: CASSATGGGIQYF. The CDR3 coding sequence is TGTGCCAGCAGCGCGACAGGGGGGGGCATTCAGTACTTC.

The V gene is TRBV27, the J gene TRBJ1-5; D call uncertain. The CDR3 loop spans 16 amino acids. CDR1 is MNHEY, CDR2 SMNVEV, per germline (reference sequence). V lost 3 bases to trimming and J lost 0 bases, with 12 bases between them. CDR3 loop: CASSLAVIYSNQPQHF. The CDR3 bases are TGTGCCAGCAGTTTGGCGGTGATTTATAGCAATCAGCCCCAGCATTTT.

The rearrangement uses TRBV4-1 and TRBJ2-3; TRBD1 is a possible D gene (6 bases). CDR1 is MGHRA, CDR2 YSYEKL, per germline. The V end lost 4 bases, the J end lost 2 bases, and 10 bases lay between the germline ends. The CDR3 totals 14 residues. CDR3 sequence reads: CASSPWDTTDTQYF. CDR3 DNA sequence: TGCGCCAGCAGCCCCTGGGACACCACAGATACGCAGTATTTT.

The chain combines TRBV19 with TRBJ1-1, with TRBD1 matching 7 bases. Germline V lookup: CDR1 LNHDA, CDR2 SQIVND (reference sequence). Trimming cost V 6 bases and J 4 bases; bases outside gene matches: 5. This CDR3 contains 13 residues. The CDR3 coding sequence is TGTGCCAGTAGCCTACAGGGGCCCACTGAAGCTTTCTTT. This sequence encodes CASSLQGPTEAFF.

V usage is TRBV6-5 and J usage is TRBJ2-1; tentatively, D is TRBD1 (6 bases). The CDR3 consists of 14 residues. Germline V lookup: CDR1 MNHEY, CDR2 SVGAGI. V lost 6 bases and J 5 bases, leaving 14 bases between the germline ends. CDR3 in amino acids: CASSPNGQHNEQFF. The CDR3, as DNA: TGTGCCAGCAGCCCTAACGGACAGCACAATGAGCAGTTCTTC.

The V gene is TRBV29-1, the J gene TRBJ2-7; a possible D gene is TRBD1 (5 bases). The length of the CDR3 is 13 residues. Germline V CDR1 and CDR2: SQVTM, ANQGSEA. V was shortened by 7 bases and J by 0 bases, with 13 bases between the two germline ends. The DNA for the CDR3 is TGCAGCGCCTCGGACACCAACTCCTACGAGCAGTACTTC. The encoded protein is CSASDTNSYEQYF.

The gene calls are TRBV7-9 and TRBJ2-3, with 7 bases matching TRBD2. After removal of 5 bases from V and 4 bases from J, the junction contained 6 bases not matched to a gene. The CDR3 sequence is 14 residues long. Germline CDR1 and CDR2: SEHNR and FQNEAQ (reference sequence). Here the CDR3 reads CASSPLAESDTQYF. The CDR3 DNA follows: TGTGCCAGCAGCCCTCTAGCGGAGTCAGATACGCAGTATTTT.

This chain joins TRBV10-1 and TRBJ2-7; 8 nucleotides agree with TRBD2. J gave up 1 base and V 7 bases, and 27 bases lay outside the gene matches. Per the germline V gene, CDR1 is WNHNN and CDR2 is SYGVQD (reference sequence). The CDR3 contains 21 residues. CDR3 region: CASKEYSSSKSSGRSSYEQYF. In DNA, the CDR3 is TGCGCCAGCAAGGAATACAGTTCCAGTAAATCTAGCGGGCGTTCTTCCTACGAGCAGTACTTC.

This chain connects TRBV11-2 to TRBJ1-2; tentative D call: TRBD1 (5 bases). Trimming shortened V by 1 base and J by 4 bases, and 16 bases separated the two germline ends. Germline V gene lookup returns CDR1 SGHAT and CDR2 FQNNGV. The CDR3 length is 16 residues. CDR3 in amino acids: CASSLGRDRSFYGYTF. The CDR3 nucleotides are TGTGCCAGCAGCTTAGGCAGGGATCGGAGTTTCTATGGCTACACCTTC.

The chain recombines TRBV5-1 with TRBJ2-7; 10 nucleotides agree with TRBD2. Germline CDR1 reads SGHRS; CDR2 reads YFSETQ. This CDR3 is 14 amino acids long. The V gene end was trimmed by 2 bases and the J gene end by 5 bases; junction bases not matched to a gene: 4. CDR3 protein: CASSFLAGVDEQYF. The CDR3 DNA is TGCGCCAGCAGCTTTCTAGCGGGAGTAGACGAGCAGTACTTC.

As regards this clone: The same CDR3 also results from other DNA sequences found in this sample. This rearrangement joins TRBV2 to TRBJ1-5, with 11 bases aligning to TRBD1. Germline-derived CDR1 and CDR2 are SNHLY and FYNNEI. The ends lost 2 bases at V and 4 bases at J; junction bases unmatched: 1. The CDR3 extends over 15 amino acids. The CDR3 spells CASSERDRGNQPQHF. In DNA form, the CDR3 reads TGTGCCAGCAGTGAACGGGACAGGGGGAATCAGCCCCAGCATTTT.

V usage is TRBV2 and J usage is TRBJ2-7, with TRBD1 as a possible D gene (6 bases). From germline, CDR1 is SNHLY and CDR2 FYNNEI. The CDR3 runs 15 residues. Trimming stripped 3 bases from V and 3 bases from J, with 15 bases between. CDR3 bases: TGTGCCAGCAGTGAGCTCCGGGACACTATCTACGAGCAGTACTTC. Its translation is CASSELRDTIYEQYF.

The chain links TRBV9 to TRBJ1-1; D perhaps matches TRBD1 (5 bases). The CDR3 extends over 14 amino acids. Per the germline V gene, CDR1 is SGDLS and CDR2 is YYNGEE. V dropped 0 bases and J dropped 6 bases, with 12 bases sitting between them. The CDR3 sequence is CASSVGQGTPEAFF. CDR3 bases: TGTGCCAGCAGCGTAGGTCAGGGTACGCCTGAAGCTTTCTTT. The complete variable domain, with remaining parts taken from reference TRBV9 and TRBJ1-1, reads DSGVTQTPKHLITATGQRVTLRCSPRSGDLSVYWYQQSLDQGLQFLIQYYNGEERAKGNILERFSAQQFPDLHSELNLSSLELGDSALYFCASSVGQGTPEAFFGQGTRLTVV.

The V call is TRBV9, the J call TRBJ1-3, with D maybe TRBD1 (5 bases). Trimming pared 0 bases from V and 1 base from J, leaving 5 bases between. The CDR3 covers 14 residues. The germline gives CDR1 SGDLS, CDR2 YYNGEE. CDR3 protein: CASSVEGSGNTIYF. For the CDR3, the DNA is TGTGCCAGCAGCGTAGAGGGGTCTGGAAACACCATATATTTT.

The chain recombines TRBV29-1 with TRBJ2-2; D is unresolved. V lost 4 bases and J lost 4, with 13 bases in between. Germline CDR1 SQVTM, CDR2 ANQGSEA. The CDR3 consists of 14 residues. In DNA, the CDR3 is TGCAGCGTTGTTCCTAGTTTGGGCACCGGGGAGCTGTTTTTT. This encodes CSVVPSLGTGELFF.

The chain uses TRBV5-4 and TRBJ2-1; D unresolved. CDR3 length: 12 amino acids. V shed 0 bases and J shed 11 bases, with 9 bases lying between them. The germline V gene encodes CDR1 SGHNT and CDR2 YYREEE (reference sequence). CDR3 residues: CASSLALEKQFF. Here the CDR3 DNA reads TGTGCCAGCAGCTTGGCACTGGAGAAGCAGTTCTTC.

The chain uses TRBV6-1 and TRBJ1-5; D is perhaps TRBD1 (5 bases). The ends were cut back, 2 bases at V and 4 bases at J, with 12 bases in the middle. Germline-derived CDR1 and CDR2 are MNHNS and SASEGT. The CDR3 contains 15 residues. The CDR3 loop reads CASSEWDGGNQPQHF. CDR3 bases: TGTGCCAGCAGTGAATGGGACGGGGGGAATCAGCCCCAGCATTTT.

The rearrangement joins TRBV18 to TRBJ1-1; 11 bases are a match to TRBD1. Per the germline V gene, CDR1 is KGHSH and CDR2 is LQKENI. V trimming: 2 bases; J trimming: 4 bases; junction bases outside the gene matches: 12. CDR3 length: 18 amino acids. This CDR3 reads CASSPGVQDRGQGTEAFF. The CDR3 region has the DNA TGTGCCAGCTCACCAGGGGTGCAGGACAGGGGGCAGGGCACTGAAGCTTTCTTT.

V is TRBV7-2 and J is TRBJ2-7, with unresolved D. V was trimmed by 1 base and J by 9 bases, leaving 10 bases between them. The germline V gene encodes CDR1 SGHTA and CDR2 FQGNSA. This CDR3 region has 12 residues. CDR3 loop: CASSLDPAVQYF. The CDR3 DNA reads TGTGCCAGCAGCTTAGACCCCGCGGTGCAGTACTTC.

This clone is a singleton in its sample. The chain joins TRBV28 to TRBJ1-1; TRBD1 is a possible D gene (5 bases). The CDR3 is 15 residues long. Germline-derived CDR1 and CDR2 are MDHEN and SYDVKM. V gave up 11 bases and J gave up 1 base, with 20 bases separating them. The CDR3 reads CALMPPGGKNTEAFF. The CDR3 DNA reads as TGTGCCCTCATGCCTCCGGGGGGGAAGAACACTGAAGCTTTCTTT.

This clone was detected a few times. This chain joins TRBV10-3 and TRBJ2-5; possibly TRBD1 for D (5 bases). Between the trimmed V and J ends, which lost 8 bases and 0 bases, there was a span of 10 bases. This CDR3 has 13 residues. Germline V CDR1 and CDR2: ENHRY, SYGVKD. This chain's CDR3 is CAIAGRDQETQYF. The DNA of the CDR3 is TGTGCCATCGCAGGGCGAGACCAAGAGACCCAGTACTTC.